A single sample gave rise to the 30 T cell receptor beta chains below, sequenced in a study of T cell responses to AZD1222 COVID-19 vaccine (dated by TCRdb to about 2021). Receptors were amplified or captured by the immunoSEQ multiplex PCR assay. In TCRdb, the immuneACCESS table is reduced to in-frame sequences with V and J assigned. These tables do not hold every clone; where another copy was compared, an unresolved V gene accounts for under half, and the others remain unexplained. The sample table shows about 85,000 clones, and roughly 90% are seen once. The ten largest clones capture approximately 7% of the sample. Read against the paper, the sample's time point label means: baseline before first vaccination. This sample comprised peripheral blood, obtained on day 0 of AZD1222 vaccination. These receptors were obtained from an adult in good health.

This clone was seen a few times. CDR3 sequence (DNA): TGTGCCAGCAGACTCGAAACGGACCCCCGGAACACTGAAGCTTTCTTT. This sequence encodes CASRLETDPRNTEAFF. The V gene is TRBV2, the J gene TRBJ1-1; D is undetermined. The CDR3 has 16 residues. The ends were cut back, 6 bases at V and 1 base at J, with 18 bases in the middle. Germline V CDR1 and CDR2: SNHLY, FYNNEI.

V and J are TRBV11-3 and TRBJ2-1; 10 positions agree with TRBD1. Germline V gene sequence: CDR1 SGHNT, CDR2 YENEEA. The CDR3 totals 15 residues. Trimming took 4 bases from V and 5 from J; bases not matched to a gene: 5. CDR3 in DNA: TGTGCCAGCAGCTCCCGGGGACAGGGGAACAATGAGCAGTTCTTC. Protein: CASSSRGQGNNEQFF.

V gene TRBV16 combines with J gene TRBJ1-3; D is unresolved. This CDR3 comprises 16 residues. Deletions cut 6 bases from V and 4 bases from J, with 19 bases between. Germline V gene lookup returns CDR1 KGHSY and CDR2 FQNENV. CDR3 amino acids: CASSKDVPGSGNTIYF. Written as DNA, the CDR3 is TGTGCCAGCAGTAAAGATGTGCCCGGGTCGGGAAACACCATATATTTT.

This chain uses TRBV18 with TRBJ1-3; TRBD1 is a possible D gene (6 bases). The V gene's germline CDR1 is KGHSH and CDR2 LQKENI. CDR3 length: 15 amino acids. The V and J ends lost 2 bases and 0 bases respectively, with 8 bases between them. The CDR3 reads CASSPTDSSGNTIYF. Written as DNA, the CDR3 is TGTGCCAGCTCACCAACGGACAGCTCTGGAAACACCATATATTTT.

The chain recombines TRBV28 with TRBJ1-2; TRBD1 aligns across 8 bases. Per the germline V gene, CDR1 is MDHEN and CDR2 is SYDVKM. Germline trimming cut 2 bases from V and 4 bases from J; bases unmatched to any gene: 6. CDR3 length equals 15 residues. CDR3 bases: TGTGCCAGCAGTTTAATTAGAGGACAGGGCTATGGCTACACCTTC. Its translation: CASSLIRGQGYGYTF.

The rearrangement uses TRBV10-2 and TRBJ2-1; possible D gene TRBD1, 5 bases. Trimming took off 8 bases at V and 5 bases at J, with 16 bases between the two ends. This CDR3 is 14 amino acids long. From germline, CDR1 is WSHSY and CDR2 SAAADI. Here the CDR3 DNA reads TGCGCCAGCTTCCAGGGAAAGGGGCACAATGAGCAGTTCTTC. Its protein is CASFQGKGHNEQFF.

The gene calls are TRBV5-4 and TRBJ2-1; 12 bases map to TRBD1. Germline values: CDR1 SGHNT, CDR2 YYREEE (reference sequence). V lost 5 bases and J lost 7; bases outside the gene matches: 10. This CDR3 has 16 residues. The CDR3 loop is CASRHPGGQGANEQFF. The DNA for the CDR3 is TGTGCCAGCAGACATCCGGGGGGACAGGGGGCGAATGAGCAGTTCTTC.

This rearrangement joins TRBV5-4 to TRBJ2-7; 10 bases fit TRBD2. Germline V gives CDR1 SGHNT, CDR2 YYREEE (reference sequence). CDR3 length: 17 amino acids. After removal of 3 bases from V and 0 bases from J, the junction contained 9 bases not matched to a gene. This chain's CDR3 is CASSYPTGTSVSYEQYF. The CDR3 nucleotides are TGTGCCAGCAGCTACCCCACCGGGACTAGCGTCTCCTACGAGCAGTACTTC. The complete variable domain, with remaining parts taken from reference TRBV5-4 and TRBJ2-7, reads ETGVTQSPTHLIKTRGQQVTLRCSSQSGHNTVSWYQQALGQGPQFIFQYYREEENGRGNFPPRFSGLQFPNYSSELNVNALELDDSALYLCASSYPTGTSVSYEQYFGPGTRLTVT.

This clone was observed a few times. This sequence joins TRBV11-2 and TRBJ2-1; 8 bases line up with TRBD1. The CDR3 consists of 15 residues. V trimming: 1 base; J trimming: 6 bases; junction bases outside the gene matches: 5. Looked up from germline, CDR1 is SGHAT and CDR2 is FQNNGV. CDR3 protein: CASSLGATGVNEQFF. The CDR3 DNA is TGTGCCAGCAGCTTAGGTGCGACAGGGGTCAATGAGCAGTTCTTC.

The rearrangement joins TRBV5-6 to TRBJ2-3; 9 bases match TRBD2. Germline lookup yields CDR1 SGHDT and CDR2 YYEEEE. The CDR3 loop spans 16 amino acids. V shed 2 bases and J 0 bases; nucleotides not matched to a gene: 4. The CDR3 DNA is TGTGCCAGCAGCTTAACTAGCGGGCCTAGCACAGATACGCAGTATTTT. As protein: CASSLTSGPSTDTQYF.

This clone was counted once. The chain has TRBV2 and TRBJ2-7; D possibly corresponds to TRBD1 (6 bases). Germline lookup yields CDR1 SNHLY and CDR2 FYNNEI. The V gene lost 6 bases and the J gene lost 5 bases, with 11 bases spanning the gap. The CDR3 consists of 12 residues. The CDR3 reads CASRDSNHEQYF. The CDR3 DNA reads as TGTGCCAGCAGGGACAGTAACCACGAGCAGTACTTC.

This chain links TRBV28 with TRBJ1-5; D gene uncertain. This CDR3 has 16 amino acids. Germline assignment: CDR1 MDHEN and CDR2 SYDVKM. V lost 2 bases and J lost 4, with 15 bases in between. The CDR3 sequence is CASSLMTLLANQPQHF. The CDR3 nucleotides are TGTGCCAGCAGTTTAATGACACTACTAGCAAATCAGCCCCAGCATTTT.

This clone was observed a handful of times. V gene TRBV7-9 combines with J gene TRBJ1-5; no clear D gene. The CDR3 is 15 amino acids. Germline V gene sequence: CDR1 SEHNR, CDR2 FQNEAQ (reference sequence). Trimming pared 5 bases from V and 3 bases from J, leaving 14 bases between. CDR3 loop: CASSPSGNNNQPQHF. The CDR3 region has the DNA TGTGCCAGCAGCCCTTCGGGAAATAACAATCAGCCCCAGCATTTT.

By its share, this clone is medium-sized. V is TRBV7-2 and J is TRBJ2-7; the match to TRBD2 covers 10 bases. CDR1 is SGHTA, CDR2 FQGNSA, per germline. This CDR3 region has 13 residues. J lost 4 bases, V lost 5 bases, and 2 bases had no gene match. The CDR3 loop is CASSGTSVYEQYF. The CDR3 bases are TGTGCCAGCAGCGGGACTAGCGTGTACGAGCAGTACTTC.

The gene calls are TRBV4-3 and TRBJ2-5, with D maybe TRBD1 (6 bases). Trimming took off 0 bases at V and 5 bases at J, with 13 bases between the two ends. The germline CDR1 and CDR2 sequences are LGHNA and YSLEER. CDR3 length equals 15 residues. The CDR3 DNA follows: TGCGCCAGCAGCCAAGATCACAGGGTGTTTGAGACCCAGTACTTC. Translating it yields CASSQDHRVFETQYF.

This clone was observed a single time. The CDR3 DNA reads as TGTGCCAGCAACCAGATCCGGGAAAAACTGTTTTTT. This gives the protein CASNQIREKLFF. The rearrangement joins TRBV6-6 to TRBJ1-4; D uncertain. Trimming cost V 7 bases and J 8 bases, with 11 bases left between them. The germline gives CDR1 MNHNY, CDR2 SVGAGI (reference sequence). CDR3 length: 12 amino acids.

J is TRBJ2-5 and V is TRBV7-2, with 9 bases that match TRBD1. The CDR3 is made up of 14 amino acids. Per the germline V gene, CDR1 is SGHTA and CDR2 is FQGNSA. V shed 6 bases, J shed 6 bases, and the junction held 8 bases outside the gene matches. The CDR3 here is CASRPGTGQKTQYF. DNA of the CDR3: TGTGCCAGCAGACCCGGGACAGGGCAAAAGACCCAGTACTTC.

The rearrangement uses TRBV5-1 and TRBJ2-1; maybe TRBD1 (5 bases). Trimming stripped 2 bases from V and 7 bases from J, with 10 bases between. Germline CDR1 SGHRS, CDR2 YFSETQ. The length of the CDR3 is 13 residues. The CDR3 is CASSLPTDNEQFF. The CDR3 DNA sequence: TGCGCCAGCAGCTTACCGACAGATAATGAGCAGTTCTTC.

The gene calls are TRBV20-1 and TRBJ1-1; possibly TRBD1 for D (5 bases). CDR1 and CDR2 from the germline V gene are DFQATT and SNEGSKA (reference sequence). The CDR3 loop spans 14 amino acids. Trimming stripped 3 bases from V and 4 bases from J, with 15 bases between. The DNA for the CDR3 is TGCAGTGCTAGTGTTCAGGGTTTGGCCACTGAAGCTTTCTTT. It is translated as CSASVQGLATEAFF.

This sequence joins TRBV19 and TRBJ2-1, with D tentatively TRBD1 (6 bases). Germline CDR1 reads LNHDA; CDR2 reads SQIVND (reference sequence). The V end was cut by 2 bases, the J end by 7 bases, with 9 bases between. CDR3 length: 13 residues. CDR3 sequence reads: CASSINRANEQFF. The CDR3 nucleotides are TGTGCCAGTAGTATAAACAGGGCGAATGAGCAGTTCTTC.

The chain employs TRBV15 and TRBJ2-1; possible D gene TRBD2, 6 bases. The CDR3 is made up of 15 amino acids. Per the germline V gene, CDR1 is LNHNV and CDR2 is YYDKDF (reference sequence). Trimming left V 3 bases short and J 5 bases short, with 14 bases between. The CDR3 protein is CATSSRLEANNEQFF. CDR3 coding DNA: TGTGCCACCAGCAGTCGACTAGAAGCCAACAATGAGCAGTTCTTC.

This clone was seen more than once but under ten times. The chain links TRBV19 to TRBJ1-2, with D possibly being TRBD1 (5 bases). CDR3 length: 13 residues. Trimming removed 4 bases from V and 3 bases from J, with 9 bases in between. Germline CDR1 is LNHDA and CDR2 is SQIVND (reference sequence). The CDR3 loop is CASSRGADYGYTF. In nucleotides, the CDR3 is TGTGCCAGTAGTAGAGGGGCAGACTATGGCTACACCTTC.

DNA for the CDR3: TGCAGTGCTAGTAAGCGGGGGGGGTACGAGCAGTACTTC. Residues: CSASKRGGYEQYF. V gene TRBV20-1 combines with J gene TRBJ2-7, with 10 bases lining up with TRBD2. CDR1 and CDR2 (germline): DFQATT, SNEGSKA (reference sequence). J lost 4 bases, V lost 3 bases, and 3 bases had no gene match. The CDR3 loop spans 13 amino acids.

This clone was observed a single time. The rearrangement uses TRBV5-1 and TRBJ2-5; TRBD2 aligns across 11 bases. The CDR3 has 15 amino acids. CDR1 is SGHRS and CDR2 is YFSETQ in the germline V gene. The ends lost 3 bases at V and 7 bases at J; junction bases unmatched: 8. CDR3 DNA sequence: TGCGCCAGCAGCTATGGGACTAGCGGACTCGGGACCCAGTACTTC. Protein: CASSYGTSGLGTQYF.

The CDR3 is CASSYRMGRGTDTQYF. For the CDR3, the DNA is TGTGCCAGCAGTTACAGAATGGGCAGGGGAACAGATACGCAGTATTTT. The chain carries TRBV6-5 and TRBJ2-3; TRBD1 is a possible D gene (6 bases). Looked up from germline, CDR1 is MNHEY and CDR2 is SVGAGI. V dropped 2 bases and J dropped 3 bases, with 15 bases sitting between them. The CDR3 sequence is 16 residues long.

The genes are TRBV13 and TRBJ2-6; D tentatively fits TRBD1 or TRBD2 (5 bases each). The CDR3 spans 16 residues. Trimming stripped 0 bases from V and 0 bases from J, with 6 bases between. The germline gives CDR1 PRHDT, CDR2 FYEKMQ (reference sequence). The CDR3 sequence: CASSLGGASGANVLTF. The CDR3, as DNA: TGTGCCAGCAGCTTAGGCGGGGCCTCTGGGGCCAACGTCCTGACTTTC.

DNA of the CDR3: TGTGCCAGCTCACCAATGAGGGGTCAGCCCCAGCATTTT. Translation: CASSPMRGQPQHF. The chain uses TRBV18 and TRBJ1-5; D might be TRBD1 (5 bases). The germline V gene has CDR1 KGHSH and CDR2 LQKENI. This CDR3 has 13 residues. Trimming stripped 2 bases from V and 6 bases from J, with 8 bases between.

The V call is TRBV21-1, the J call TRBJ1-4; the listed D gene, TRBD1, was not tested against the DNA. TRBV21-1 is a known pseudogene. The CDR3 has 18 residues. The CDR3 spells CASSKEKDSRTANEKLFF. The DNA for the CDR3 is TGTGCCAGCAGCAAAGAGAAAGACAGCCGGACGGCTAATGAAAAACTGTTTTTT.

Concerning this clone: At one end the junction does not follow the germline gene, possibly because of a read error. The chain couples TRBV4-2 to TRBJ2-6, with a tentative D call TRBD2 (5 bases). This CDR3 comprises 18 residues. CDR1 LGHNA and CDR2 YNFKEQ come from the germline V gene. The CDR3 nucleotides read TGTGCCAGCAGCGAAGAAGCCGCCCGGGGCTCTGGGGCCAACGTCCTGACTTTC. Translated, it gives CASSEEAARGSGANVLTF.

CDR3 nucleotides: TGTGCCAGTACCTCTGGCGGCGGGTCCAACAATCAGCCCCAGCATTTT. Translation gives CASTSGGGSNNQPQHF. This chain uses TRBV19 with TRBJ1-5, with unresolved D. Germline-derived CDR1 and CDR2 are LNHDA and SQIVND (reference sequence). The length of the CDR3 is 16 residues. Between the trimmed V and J ends, which lost 7 bases and 3 bases, there was a span of 19 bases.